The subject of this entry is one T cell receptor beta chain. Its specificity is unknown. This sample is drawn from a study of Ad26.COV2.S vaccination and SARS-CoV-2 variants. Study results and limitations: Substantial response breadth was reportedly seen for spike-specific CD8+ and CD4+ T cells after vaccination.

This table comes from immunoSEQ multiplex PCR, and its TCRdb copy is limited to in-frame clones, with some not included. This sample has 300,000 to 400,000 clones, with under 95% found just once. CDR3 length: 15 amino acids. Trimming removed 5 bases at V and 0 bases at J, with 13 bases between. Germline lookup yields CDR1 SEHNR and CDR2 FQNEAQ (reference sequence). This TCR derives from a human donor who had recovered from COVID-19. Sequenced material: peripheral blood, taken after recovery from COVID-19. V gene TRBV7-9 combines with J gene TRBJ2-5; weak D call: TRBD1 (6 bases). In DNA, the CDR3 is TGTGCCAGCAGCCGCCCGGACAGAAACCAAGAGACCCAGTACTTC. Its translation: CASSRPDRNQETQYF.